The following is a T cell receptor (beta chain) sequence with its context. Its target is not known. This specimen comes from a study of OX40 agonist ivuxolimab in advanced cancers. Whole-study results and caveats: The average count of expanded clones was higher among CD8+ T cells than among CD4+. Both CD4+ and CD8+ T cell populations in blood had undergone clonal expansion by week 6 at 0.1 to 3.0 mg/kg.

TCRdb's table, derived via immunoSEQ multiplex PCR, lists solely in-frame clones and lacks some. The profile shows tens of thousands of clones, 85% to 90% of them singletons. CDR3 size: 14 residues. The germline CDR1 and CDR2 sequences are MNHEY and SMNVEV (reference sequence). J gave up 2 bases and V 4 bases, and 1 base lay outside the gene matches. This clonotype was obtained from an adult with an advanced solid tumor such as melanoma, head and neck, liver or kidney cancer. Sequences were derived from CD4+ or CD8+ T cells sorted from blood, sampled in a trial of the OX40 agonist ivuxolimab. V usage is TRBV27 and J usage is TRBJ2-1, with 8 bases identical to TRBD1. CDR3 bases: TGTGCCAGCAGTTCACAGGGGGCCTACAATGAGCAGTTCTTC. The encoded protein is CASSSQGAYNEQFF.